The rows below give T cell receptor beta chains drawn from one sample of a study of control samples from healthy donors and cancer patients. Sequencing was performed with immunoSEQ multiplex PCR; in TCRdb, only in-frame clones are kept and a portion is missing. Of some 130,000 clones in the sample, roughly 91% were seen once. Sequencing was done on a sample of PBMCs. The receptors come from a man in his fifties with head and neck cancer. Each CDR3 is given with its conserved first and last residue. A D gene is named only where the DNA matches it firmly. Not every row has a clone size; where given, it reads once, few, many or a size class.

CDR3nt	CDR3aa	v_gene	j_gene	abundance	d_gene
TGTGCCAGTAGTATAGGCGGGGGATCCTCCTACGAGCAGTACTTC	CASSIGGGSSYEQYF	TRBV19	TRBJ2-7	NA	TRBD2
TGTGCCAGCCACGATCCTCGGCGAGCTTTCTTT	CASHDPRRAFF	TRBV6-5	TRBJ1-1	NA	NA
TGTGCCAGCAGTCGGGACAGGGGTAAGGTGGGTGAAGCTTTCTTT	CASSRDRGKVGEAFF	TRBV6-5	TRBJ1-1	NA	TRBD1
TGTGCCAGCAGCCTCCAAGGGGGCAATCAGCCCCAGCATTTT	CASSLQGGNQPQHF	TRBV7-2	TRBJ1-5	NA	NA
TGTGCCAGCAGTTCACCTCTGGCGGGCTACAATGAGCAGTTCTTC	CASSSPLAGYNEQFF	TRBV6-6	TRBJ2-1	NA	NA
TGTGCCAGGGGAGGGAGGGGACAGGGGTCCTCGTTAGCCGGGGAGCTGTTTTTT	CARGGRGQGSSLAGELFF	TRBV25-1	TRBJ2-2	NA	TRBD1
TGTGCCACCAGTGGTGGGGGGGCCTTTCAAGACTACAATGAGCAGTTCTTC	CATSGGGAFQDYNEQFF	TRBV24-1	TRBJ2-1	NA	NA
TGCAGCGTTGATCCGCCAGGGGGCGACTACACCTTC	CSVDPPGGDYTF	TRBV29-1	TRBJ1-2	NA	TRBD1
TGTGCCTGGATAACTACAGGGAACACTGAAGCTTTCTTT	CAWITTGNTEAFF	TRBV30	TRBJ1-1	NA	NA
TGTGCCAGCAGCCTAGGGGCATATACGCAGTATTTT	CASSLGAYTQYF	TRBV6-5	TRBJ2-3	NA	NA
TGTGCCAGCAGTACTAAGGTATACAATGAGCAGTTCTTC	CASSTKVYNEQFF	TRBV27	TRBJ2-1	NA	NA
TGTGCCATCAGTGTCCAGGGGTCTCAGCCCCAGCATTTT	CAISVQGSQPQHF	TRBV10-3	TRBJ1-5	NA	NA
TGTGCCAGCAGCCAAATGGACAGGGCGGGCACAGATACGCAGTATTTT	CASSQMDRAGTDTQYF	TRBV14	TRBJ2-3	NA	TRBD1
TGTGCCAGCAGTTACGGGGTCTCCTACGAGCAGTACTTC	CASSYGVSYEQYF	TRBV6-2/TRBV6-3	TRBJ2-7	NA	NA
TGCGCCAGCAGCTTTCAGGGGTTTAACTCTGGAAACACCATATATTTT	CASSFQGFNSGNTIYF	TRBV5-1	TRBJ1-3	NA	NA
TGTGCCACAGACGAAAGGGGCTTCGGATTTGGCTACACCTTC	CATDERGFGFGYTF	TRBV2	TRBJ1-2	once	NA
TGTGCCAGCAGGGAAGACAGGACGGATGGCTACACCTTC	CASREDRTDGYTF	TRBV6-1	TRBJ1-2	once	NA
TGTGCCAGCAGTAGCGGACAGGGTGTAGAGACCCAGTACTTC	CASSSGQGVETQYF	TRBV2	TRBJ2-5	NA	TRBD1
TGCGCCAGCAGCCCGAGCGCGGGGGGCCTGCACGCTTTCTTT	CASSPSAGGLHAFF	TRBV5-1	TRBJ1-1	NA	NA
TGTGCCACCAGTGATGGGAGCGGTGGCTTTGACACGCAGTATTTT	CATSDGSGGFDTQYF	TRBV24-1	TRBJ2-3	NA	NA
TGTGCCAGCAGCCTGGGGACCCACCAAGAGACCCAGTACTTC	CASSLGTHQETQYF	TRBV5-8	TRBJ2-5	NA	NA
TGTGCCAGCAGTGAAAGTATCGGACAGGGGAGCCCAGGGAACACCATATATTTT	CASSESIGQGSPGNTIYF	TRBV6-1	TRBJ1-3	NA	TRBD1
TGTGCCAGCAGTGAAGTAAGGGGCACCTTC	CASSEVRGTF	TRBV2	TRBJ1-2	once	NA
TGTGCCAGCAGCTTGGATGGGACAGGGGACCAAGAGACCCAGTACTTC	CASSLDGTGDQETQYF	TRBV5-4	TRBJ2-5	NA	TRBD1
TGTGCCAGCAGCCTTGGGGGCACAGGAGGTCAGCCCCAGCATTTT	CASSLGGTGGQPQHF	TRBV3-1/TRBV3-2	TRBJ1-5	NA	NA
TGTGCCAGCAGCAAAGCACGGGGACAGGGGAACGACTACGAGCAGTACTTC	CASSKARGQGNDYEQYF	TRBV21-1	TRBJ2-7	NA	NA
TGTGCCAGCAGCTTAGCCTCTGGGGCGTACAATGAGCAGTTCTTC	CASSLASGAYNEQFF	TRBV7-6	TRBJ2-1	NA	NA
TGTGCCAGCACCTTCGACTTCGGGGGTATTGAAGGGTCGAGGCAGTTCTTC	CASTFDFGGIEGSRQFF	TRBV2	TRBJ2-1	NA	NA
TGTGCCAGCAGTTACTCGAGGGCCAGCGGGGAGACCCAGTACTTC	CASSYSRASGETQYF	TRBV6-6	TRBJ2-5	NA	NA
TGTGCCAGCAGCTTGCCGGGAACGCAAGAGACCCAGTACTTC	CASSLPGTQETQYF	TRBV5-6	TRBJ2-5	NA	NA
TGTGCCACCAGTGATGGGAAGTTGAGTGGAGATTTTAGCAATCAGCCCCAGCATTTT	CATSDGKLSGDFSNQPQHF	TRBV24-1	TRBJ1-5	NA	NA
TGTGCCATCTGGAGCTCTAACTATGGCTACACCTTC	CAIWSSNYGYTF	TRBV10-3	TRBJ1-2	NA	NA
TGCGCCAGCAGCCAAGGGAGGGGTATGGGGAACACTGAAGCTTTCTTT	CASSQGRGMGNTEAFF	TRBV4-1	TRBJ1-1	few	NA
TGTGCCAGCTCACCAAGACAGTTAGCCACAGATACGCAGTATTTT	CASSPRQLATDTQYF	TRBV18	TRBJ2-3	NA	NA
TGTGCCAGCAGCCTACAGGGGGCCTATGGCTACACCTTC	CASSLQGAYGYTF	TRBV5-4	TRBJ1-2	NA	TRBD1
TGTGCCAGCACCCCGGGAGGGGGGGCCGTCCGCACAGATACGCAGTATTTT	CASTPGGGAVRTDTQYF	TRBV9	TRBJ2-3	NA	TRBD2
TGCGCCAGCAGCTTGGGCCAGGGTTGGGAGCAGTTCTTC	CASSLGQGWEQFF	TRBV5-1	TRBJ2-1	NA	NA
TGTGCCAGCAGCCTCTTCCTCGGGACAGGGGGCACCGGGGAGCTGTTTTTT	CASSLFLGTGGTGELFF	TRBV14	TRBJ2-2	NA	TRBD1
TGTGCCAGCAGCTTAGATGGGGAAGACACCATATATTTT	CASSLDGEDTIYF	TRBV5-4	TRBJ1-3	NA	NA
TGTGCCAGCAGCCGCCGTATGGCAGATACGCAGTATTTT	CASSRRMADTQYF	TRBV7-8	TRBJ2-3	NA	NA
TGTGCCAGCAGCCATCCTCTGCAGGGAGTTGAAGAAAAACTGTTTTTT	CASSHPLQGVEEKLFF	TRBV4-2	TRBJ1-4	once	NA
TGTGCCAGCAGCTCTACCCTCCCAGGCGGGGGGGAGGGCACAGATACGCAGTATTTT	CASSSTLPGGGEGTDTQYF	TRBV7-2	TRBJ2-3	once	TRBD2
TGCAGTGCTAGTGATGGACTAGCAAGGGTGACCCAGTACTTC	CSASDGLARVTQYF	TRBV20-1	TRBJ2-5	NA	TRBD2
TGTGCCAGCAGCTTGTCCGGGGGCTTTGAAAAACTGTTTTTT	CASSLSGGFEKLFF	TRBV7-2	TRBJ1-4	NA	NA
TGTGCCAGCAGGGACAGCGTTTATGTACTAATGAACACTGAAGCTTTCTTT	CASRDSVYVLMNTEAFF	TRBV28	TRBJ1-1	once	NA
TGTGCCAGCATGGGAGCGGGAAACACCATATATTTT	CASMGAGNTIYF	TRBV6-5	TRBJ1-3	once	NA
TGTGCCAGTCAAGAAAATAGCGGGAGCTACGAGCAGTACTTC	CASQENSGSYEQYF	TRBV4-2	TRBJ2-7	NA	TRBD2
TGCGCCAGCAGCCTCTCACAGATTCCGTCTGGAAACACCATATATTTT	CASSLSQIPSGNTIYF	TRBV4-3	TRBJ1-3	NA	NA
TGTGCCAGCCTGGGACTGGCGCCAGATACGCAGTATTTT	CASLGLAPDTQYF	TRBV7-9	TRBJ2-3	few	NA
TGTGCCAGCAGCTTAGCGCCCTCCAATCAGCCCCAGCATTTT	CASSLAPSNQPQHF	TRBV7-3	TRBJ1-5	NA	NA
TGTGCCAGCAGTGCGGGACAGGGGCAGCCCCAGCATTTT	CASSAGQGQPQHF	TRBV2	TRBJ1-5	NA	TRBD1
TGTGCCAGCAGCACAAGAGGACAGGGGAGGATCTACGAGCAGTACTTC	CASSTRGQGRIYEQYF	TRBV5-4	TRBJ2-7	NA	TRBD1
TGTGCCAGCTCACCACCTGGCAAAGCCAAAAACATTCAGTACTTC	CASSPPGKAKNIQYF	TRBV18	TRBJ2-4	NA	NA
TGTGCCAGCAGGCACGGAGGGGGCCAGGAGACCCAGTACTTC	CASRHGGGQETQYF	TRBV6-5	TRBJ2-5	NA	NA
TGCAGCGGGGGACACATGAACACTGAAGCTTTCTTT	CSGGHMNTEAFF	TRBV29-1	TRBJ1-1	NA	NA